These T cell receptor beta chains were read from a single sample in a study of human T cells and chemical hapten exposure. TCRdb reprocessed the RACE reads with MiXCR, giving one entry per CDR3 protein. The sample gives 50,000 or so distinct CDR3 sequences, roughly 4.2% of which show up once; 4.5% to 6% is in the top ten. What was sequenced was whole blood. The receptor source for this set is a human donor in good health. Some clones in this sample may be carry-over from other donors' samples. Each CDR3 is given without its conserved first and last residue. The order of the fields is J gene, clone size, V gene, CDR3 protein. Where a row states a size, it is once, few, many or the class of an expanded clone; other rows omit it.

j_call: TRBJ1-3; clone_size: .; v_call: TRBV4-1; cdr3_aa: ASSQQTAQDRNTIY
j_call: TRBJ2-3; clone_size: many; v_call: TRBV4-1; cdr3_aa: ASSQGRLAGAVADTQY
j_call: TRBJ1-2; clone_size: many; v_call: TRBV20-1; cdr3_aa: SAKQQGAVYGYT
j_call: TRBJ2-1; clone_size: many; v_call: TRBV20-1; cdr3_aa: SARVPTLNEQF
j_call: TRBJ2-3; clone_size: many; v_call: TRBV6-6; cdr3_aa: ASSYEGRATDTQY
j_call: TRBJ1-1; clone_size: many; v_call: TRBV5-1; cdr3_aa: ASSGDVILNTEAF
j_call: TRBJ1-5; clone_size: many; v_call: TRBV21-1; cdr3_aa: ASSNTLQEAHSNQPQH
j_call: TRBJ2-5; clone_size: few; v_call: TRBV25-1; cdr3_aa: ASSASGRSLGTQY
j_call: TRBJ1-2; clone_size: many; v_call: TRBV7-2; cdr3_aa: ASSLGRYGYT
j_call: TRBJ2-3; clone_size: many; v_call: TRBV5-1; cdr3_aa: ASSVTGDSTDTQY
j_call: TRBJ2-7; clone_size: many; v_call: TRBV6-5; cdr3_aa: ASSYPNREYEQY
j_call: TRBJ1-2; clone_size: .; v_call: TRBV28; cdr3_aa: ASSLMDRASYGYT
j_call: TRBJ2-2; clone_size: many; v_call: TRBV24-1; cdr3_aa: ATSDLPPIQNGELF
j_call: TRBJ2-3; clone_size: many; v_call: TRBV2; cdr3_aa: ASTSSGSGDTQY
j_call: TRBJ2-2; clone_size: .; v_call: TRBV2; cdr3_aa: ASSNTWELF
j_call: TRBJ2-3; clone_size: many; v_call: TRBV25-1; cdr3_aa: ASTTLAGGVQY
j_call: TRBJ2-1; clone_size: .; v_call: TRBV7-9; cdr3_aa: ASSSRQGASPWQF
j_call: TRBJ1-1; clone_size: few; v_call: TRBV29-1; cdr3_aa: SVYKSTEAF
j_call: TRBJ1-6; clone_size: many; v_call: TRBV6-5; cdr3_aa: ASSYEGSSGNSPLH
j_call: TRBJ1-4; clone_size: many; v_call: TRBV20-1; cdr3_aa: SASPQDPNEKLF
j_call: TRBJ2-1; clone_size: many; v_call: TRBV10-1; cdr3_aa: ASSDGFDGRQF
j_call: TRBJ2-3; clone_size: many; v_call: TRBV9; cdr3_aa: ASSFRLGTDTQY
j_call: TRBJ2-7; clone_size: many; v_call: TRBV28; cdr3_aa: ASRSMGRGAYEQY
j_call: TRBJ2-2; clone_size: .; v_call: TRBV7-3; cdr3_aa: ASSLKGTNTGEPF
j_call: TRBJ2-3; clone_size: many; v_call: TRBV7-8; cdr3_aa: ASSLVITGPSTDTQY
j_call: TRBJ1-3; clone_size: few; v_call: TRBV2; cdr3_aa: ASSENLQGDTIY
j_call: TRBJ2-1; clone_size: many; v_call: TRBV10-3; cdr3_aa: AISPTGRDEQF
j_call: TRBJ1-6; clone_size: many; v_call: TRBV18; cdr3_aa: ASSPYGVQSPLH
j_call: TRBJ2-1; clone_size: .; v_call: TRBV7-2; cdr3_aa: ASSLLAGGVYNEQF
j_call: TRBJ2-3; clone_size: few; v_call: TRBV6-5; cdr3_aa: ASSYSSGAGTDTQY
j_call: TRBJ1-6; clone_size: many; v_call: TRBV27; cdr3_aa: ASSPRLRNSPLH
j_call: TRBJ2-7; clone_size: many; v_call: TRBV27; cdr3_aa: ASSQILTGPNEQY
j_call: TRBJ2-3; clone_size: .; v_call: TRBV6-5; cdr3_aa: ASSYIGCTDTQY
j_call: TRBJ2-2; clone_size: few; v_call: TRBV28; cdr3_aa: ASSSAIPQGRVKAGELF
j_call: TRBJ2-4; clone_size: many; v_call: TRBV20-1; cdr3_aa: SARDPLNIQY
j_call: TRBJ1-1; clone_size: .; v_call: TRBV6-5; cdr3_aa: ASSWGTARNTEAF
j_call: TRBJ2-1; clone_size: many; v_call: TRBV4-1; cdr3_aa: ASSQYPRSDYNEQF
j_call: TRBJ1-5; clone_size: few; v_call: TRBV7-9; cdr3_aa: ASSLEGRAGDQPQH
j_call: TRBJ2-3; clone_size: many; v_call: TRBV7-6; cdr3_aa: ASSFRPGPTDTQY
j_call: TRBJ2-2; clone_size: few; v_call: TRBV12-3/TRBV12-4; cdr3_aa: ASSLLPTSGLNTGELF
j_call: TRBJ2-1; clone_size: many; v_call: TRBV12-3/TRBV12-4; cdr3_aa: ASSLSGSRHEQF
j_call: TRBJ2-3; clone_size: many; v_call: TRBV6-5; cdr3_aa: ASSLRTGGMDTQY
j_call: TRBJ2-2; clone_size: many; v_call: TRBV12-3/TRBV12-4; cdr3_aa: ASGEGRATGELF
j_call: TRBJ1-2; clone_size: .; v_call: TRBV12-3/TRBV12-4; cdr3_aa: ASSRPSRDFYGYT
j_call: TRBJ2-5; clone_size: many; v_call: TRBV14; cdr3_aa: ASSQGGTQY
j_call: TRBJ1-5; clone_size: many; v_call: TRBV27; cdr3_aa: ASSSTQTNQPQH
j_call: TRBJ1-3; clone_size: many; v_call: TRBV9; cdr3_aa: ASSVTGLDSGNTIY
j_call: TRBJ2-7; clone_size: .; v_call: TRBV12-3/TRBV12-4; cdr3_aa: ASRQSQGAKDEQY
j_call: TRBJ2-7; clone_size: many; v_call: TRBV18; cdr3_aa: ASSQVASGSTGRVYEQY
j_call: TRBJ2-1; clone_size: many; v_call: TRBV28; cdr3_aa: ASSPTATSGNEQF
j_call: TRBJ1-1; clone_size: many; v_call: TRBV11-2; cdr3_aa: ASSPNPRGGLNTEAF
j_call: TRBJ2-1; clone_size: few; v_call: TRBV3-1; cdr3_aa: VSSQDLGGSNEQF
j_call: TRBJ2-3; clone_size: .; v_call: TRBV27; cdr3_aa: ASSLSIGGGVGSDTQY